Listed here are 27 T cell receptor beta chains from one sample, sequenced in a study of T cells after yellow fever vaccination. TCRdb re-called the 5' RACE reads with MiXCR, one entry per CDR3 protein. The data show 400,000 to 650,000 distinct CDR3 sequences, around a fifth seen once. The input for sequencing was PBMCs, taken less than 25 days after the first yellow fever vaccination. These receptors were taken from a man younger than 30 who received the YFV17D yellow fever vaccine.

The gene calls are TRBV5-1 and TRBJ2-1; D may be TRBD2 (6 bases). V lost 5 bases to trimming and J lost 7 bases, with 19 bases between them. From germline, CDR1 is SGHRS and CDR2 YFSETQ. The CDR3 consists of 15 residues. The CDR3 reads CASRAPGLIENEQFF. CDR3 in DNA: TGCGCCAGCAGGGCTCCGGGACTCATCGAGAATGAGCAGTTCTTC. Using reference TRBV5-1 and TRBJ2-1 for the parts outside the CDR3, the full variable domain is KAGVTQTPRYLIKTRGQQVTLSCSPISGHRSVSWYQQTPGQGLQFLFEYFSETQRNKGNFPGRFSGRQFSNSRSEMNVSTLELGDSALYLCASRAPGLIENEQFFGPGTRLTVL.

This clonotype was seen only a few times. The chain joins TRBV9 to TRBJ2-5; perhaps TRBD1 as D (6 bases). This CDR3 is built from 14 residues. Trimming pared 4 bases from V and 3 bases from J, leaving 13 bases between. Germline assignment: CDR1 SGDLS and CDR2 YYNGEE. This CDR3 is CASSPRTAEETQYF. The DNA of the CDR3 is TGTGCCAGCAGCCCGCGGACAGCAGAAGAGACCCAGTACTTC. The full variable domain, rest sourced from reference TRBV9 and TRBJ2-5, is DSGVTQTPKHLITATGQRVTLRCSPRSGDLSVYWYQQSLDQGLQFLIQYYNGEERAKGNILERFSAQQFPDLHSELNLSSLELGDSALYFCASSPRTAEETQYFGPGTRLLVL.

The chain is built from TRBV20-1 and TRBJ2-1; D unclear. The V end was cut by 3 bases, the J end by 4 bases, with 13 bases between. Per germline, CDR1 DFQATT and CDR2 SNEGSKA (reference sequence). This CDR3 is 14 amino acids long. The CDR3 region has the DNA TGCAGTGCTAGCCCACTCGACTCTTACAATGAGCAGTTCTTC. Translation: CSASPLDSYNEQFF.

This clonotype came up a few times. The rearrangement links TRBV5-1 to TRBJ2-1; 7 bases fit TRBD1. CDR3 length: 15 amino acids. J lost 0 bases, V lost 7 bases, and 7 bases had no gene match. Germline V gene lookup returns CDR1 SGHRS and CDR2 YFSETQ. The DNA for the CDR3 is TGCGCCAGCCATAGAGGGACAGTCTCCTACAATGAGCAGTTCTTC. It translates to CASHRGTVSYNEQFF.

V usage is TRBV5-1 and J usage is TRBJ2-2; D gene uncertain. The CDR3 is 15 amino acids. The V and J ends lost 0 bases and 3 bases respectively, with 9 bases between them. Germline V CDR1 and CDR2: SGHRS, YFSETQ. The CDR3 DNA is TGCGCCAGCAGCTTGGAAGATCCGCACACCGGGGAGCTGTTTTTT. Its protein is CASSLEDPHTGELFF.

The rearrangement uses TRBV20-1 and TRBJ2-1; perhaps D is TRBD1 or TRBD2 (6 bases each). Germline CDR1 reads DFQATT; CDR2 reads SNEGSKA (reference sequence). Trimming shortened V by 0 bases and J by 6 bases, and 15 bases separated the two germline ends. The CDR3 is 15 amino acids. The chain's CDR3 is CSARDRKGGGNEQFF. Here the CDR3 DNA reads TGCAGTGCTAGAGATAGGAAAGGGGGAGGCAATGAGCAGTTCTTC.

The rearrangement uses TRBV2 and TRBJ2-4; weak D call: TRBD1 (5 bases). Germline V gene lookup returns CDR1 SNHLY and CDR2 FYNNEI. The CDR3 is 15 residues long. Trimming took 2 bases from V and 9 from J, leaving 17 bases between them. The CDR3 nucleotides are TGTGCCAGCAGTGAACCCCACTCTCTTAGGGGCATTCAGTACTTC. This encodes CASSEPHSLRGIQYF.

The chain couples TRBV4-1 to TRBJ2-5; D unclear. Germline V gene lookup returns CDR1 MGHRA and CDR2 YSYEKL. The V end lost 4 bases, the J end lost 3 bases, and 12 bases lay between the germline ends. This CDR3 comprises 14 residues. Here the CDR3 reads CASSPLWGEETQYF. CDR3 DNA sequence: TGCGCCAGCAGCCCCCTGTGGGGTGAAGAGACCCAGTACTTC.

V gene TRBV6-5 combines with J gene TRBJ1-2; D call uncertain. The CDR3 is 14 amino acids. V lost 5 bases and J 8 bases, leaving 18 bases between the germline ends. Looked up from germline, CDR1 is MNHEY and CDR2 is SVGAGI. The DNA for the CDR3 is TGTGCCAGCAGTACCGACGGTGAGCATAGGGGCTACACCTTC. It specifies CASSTDGEHRGYTF.

The chain uses TRBV6-2 or TRBV6-3 and TRBJ1-2, with no clear D. Germline-derived CDR1 and CDR2 are MNHEY and SVGEGT. The CDR3 has 10 amino acids. Trimming shortened V by 6 bases and J by 7 bases, and 6 bases separated the two germline ends. This CDR3 reads CASRGAGYTF. CDR3 nucleotide sequence: TGTGCCAGCAGGGGAGCTGGCTACACCTTC.

This clonotype was counted a few times. This rearrangement joins TRBV6-2 or TRBV6-3 to TRBJ2-1, with 9 bases matching TRBD1. Germline V gene data show CDR1 as MNHEY and CDR2 as SVGEGT. This CDR3 spans 20 amino acids. V dropped 0 bases and J dropped 4; count of bases not matched to a gene: 16. The DNA for the CDR3 is TGTGCCAGCAGTTACTCAAAGTCACCACAGGGGGCAAGAAGGTACAATGAGCAGTTCTTC. The encoded protein is CASSYSKSPQGARRYNEQFF.

This clonotype was seen a few times. J is TRBJ2-5 and V is TRBV5-5; tentatively, D is TRBD1 (6 bases). This CDR3 is 15 amino acids long. Germline V gives CDR1 SGHKS, CDR2 YYEKEE (reference sequence). V lost 4 bases and J lost 4, with 17 bases in between. Here the CDR3 DNA reads TGTGCCAGCAGCAGGGACATCGGTGTCGCAGAGACCCAGTACTTC. Protein sequence: CASSRDIGVAETQYF.

The chain joins TRBV6-1 to TRBJ2-7; 11 bases line up with TRBD1. The CDR3 length is 15 residues. Germline CDR1 MNHNS, CDR2 SASEGT. This CDR3 is CASRPGTGGFYERYV. CDR3 bases: TGTGCCAGCAGACCCGGGACAGGGGGTTTCTACGAGCGGTACGTC.

This clonotype was counted a few times. The chain has TRBV3-1 and TRBJ2-1; D remains ambiguous. V dropped 2 bases and J dropped 8 bases, with 16 bases sitting between them. CDR1 is LGHDT, CDR2 YNNKEL, per germline (reference sequence). This CDR3 has 15 amino acids. Here the CDR3 DNA reads TGTGCCAGCAGCCAAAATGTCAACCACCGGGATGAGCAGTTCTTC. Its protein is CASSQNVNHRDEQFF.

This clonotype was counted only a few times. The chain has TRBV20-1 and TRBJ2-1, with 11 bases that match TRBD2. Germline V gene sequence: CDR1 DFQATT, CDR2 SNEGSKA (reference sequence). J lost 4 bases, V lost 6 bases, and 8 bases had no gene match. The CDR3 runs 15 residues. The CDR3 loop reads CSAKPLAGGYNEQFF. CDR3 DNA sequence: TGCAGTGCCAAACCTCTAGCGGGGGGTTACAATGAGCAGTTCTTC.

A few counts support this clonotype. CDR3 region: CASSLGLGWAQFF. The CDR3 bases are TGTGCCAGCAGCTTAGGACTGGGTTGGGCGCAGTTCTTC. The rearrangement uses TRBV7-9 and TRBJ2-1; D is unclear. Looked up from germline, CDR1 is SEHNR and CDR2 is FQNEAQ (reference sequence). The ends were cut back, 1 base at V and 12 bases at J, with 13 bases in the middle. This CDR3 contains 13 residues. Filled out from reference TRBV7-9 and TRBJ2-1, the complete variable domain reads DTGVSQNPRHKITKRGQNVTFRCDPISEHNRLYWYRQTLGQGPEFLTYFQNEAQLEKSRLLSDRFSAERPKGSFSTLEIQRTEQGDSAMYLCASSLGLGWAQFFGPGTRLTVL.

This chain links TRBV7-3 with TRBJ2-1, with D perhaps TRBD1 (6 bases). Trimming stripped 5 bases from V and 5 bases from J, with 10 bases between. The CDR3 extends over 13 amino acids. Looked up from germline, CDR1 is SGHTA and CDR2 is FQGTGA. The CDR3 spells CASSQGTHNEQFF. The CDR3 DNA follows: TGTGCCAGCAGCCAGGGGACACACAATGAGCAGTTCTTC.

This clonotype showed up just a few times. V usage is TRBV30 and J usage is TRBJ2-7, with 10 nucleotides matching TRBD1. CDR3 size: 14 residues. The trim removed 3 bases at V and 2 bases at J, leaving 4 bases unmatched. Germline CDR1 and CDR2: GTSNPN and SVGIG (reference sequence). The CDR3 sequence: CAWSRDRGAYEQYF. The CDR3 DNA follows: TGTGCCTGGAGCCGGGACAGGGGAGCCTACGAGCAGTACTTC.

This clonotype showed up just a few times. The genes are TRBV6-1 and TRBJ1-6, with no clear D. The CDR3 sequence is 14 residues long. With 7 bases removed from V and 0 bases from J, the gap between germline ends came to 7 bases. Germline V lookup: CDR1 MNHNS, CDR2 SASEGT. CDR3 in DNA: TGTGCCAGCACCCTGGGCTCCTATAATTCACCCCTCCACTTT. Its protein is CASTLGSYNSPLHF.

The chain has TRBV6-1 and TRBJ1-6, with TRBD1 as a possible D gene (5 bases). The CDR3 loop spans 15 amino acids. CDR1 is MNHNS and CDR2 is SASEGT in the germline V gene. Deletions cut 5 bases from V and 9 bases from J, with 17 bases between. The CDR3, as DNA: TGTGCCAGCAGTACCCGTGGTCTCGGGGGTTCACCCCTCCACTTT. The encoded protein is CASSTRGLGGSPLHF.

The genes are TRBV6-2 or TRBV6-3 and TRBJ2-7; 7 bases match TRBD1. The CDR3 spans 13 residues. V lost 4 bases to trimming and J lost 5 bases; unmatched junction nucleotides: 5. Germline CDR1 MNHEY, CDR2 SVGEGT. The CDR3 nucleotides are TGTGCCAGCAGTTCCGTGACAGGGCACGAGCAGTACTTC. Its protein product is CASSSVTGHEQYF.

This clonotype was seen more than once but under ten times. This chain connects TRBV5-1 to TRBJ1-2; no clear D gene. The CDR3 runs to 15 residues. Trimming took off 2 bases at V and 1 base at J, with 12 bases between the two ends. CDR1 SGHRS and CDR2 YFSETQ come from the germline V gene. The CDR3 bases are TGCGCCAGCAGCTTTCGACCCAGCGATAACTATGGCTACACCTTC. Its translation: CASSFRPSDNYGYTF.

This clonotype was detected many times. The chain combines TRBV9 with TRBJ2-1; 9 bases agree with TRBD2. The CDR3 consists of 19 residues. The germline CDR1 and CDR2 sequences are SGDLS and YYNGEE. J gave up 5 bases and V 0 bases, and 15 bases lay outside the gene matches. The DNA for the CDR3 is TGTGCCAGCAGCGTAGGGGCCAGCGGGGGGCCCTTTCACGACAATGAGCAGTTCTTC. Translating it yields CASSVGASGGPFHDNEQFF.

This clonotype was counted between two and nine times. The DNA of the CDR3 is TGCAGCGTGAGAAACTGGACGTTCACAGATACGCAGTATTTT. Protein product: CSVRNWTFTDTQYF. V is TRBV29-1 and J is TRBJ2-3, with D uncertain. CDR1 is SQVTM, CDR2 ANQGSEA, per germline. CDR3 length: 14 amino acids. V was shortened by 6 bases and J by 2 bases, with 15 bases between the two germline ends.

This clonotype was counted between two and nine times. V gene TRBV6-5 combines with J gene TRBJ2-2, with D hard to call. The V gene lost 10 bases and the J gene lost 1 base, with 7 bases spanning the gap. The CDR3 is 12 residues long. Germline lookup yields CDR1 MNHEY and CDR2 SVGAGI. CDR3 in DNA: TGTGCCACTGCAGGGAACACCGGGGAGCTGTTTTTT. Its translation is CATAGNTGELFF.

The rearrangement links TRBV18 to TRBJ2-7, with 13 bases fitting TRBD2. Germline V gives CDR1 KGHSH, CDR2 LQKENI. The CDR3 sequence is 15 residues long. V gave up 5 bases and J gave up 2 bases; unmatched junction bases: 3. This chain's CDR3 is CASSATSGGTYEQYF. The CDR3 region has the DNA TGTGCCAGCTCAGCGACTAGCGGGGGGACCTACGAGCAGTACTTC.

The chain joins TRBV12-3 or TRBV12-4 to TRBJ1-6; D not certain. This CDR3 spans 14 amino acids. Trimming took off 1 base at V and 10 bases at J, with 11 bases between the two ends. The CDR3 nucleotides read TGTGCCAGCAGTTTAGAAGGGTCCCGGTCACCCCTCCACTTT. This encodes CASSLEGSRSPLHF.